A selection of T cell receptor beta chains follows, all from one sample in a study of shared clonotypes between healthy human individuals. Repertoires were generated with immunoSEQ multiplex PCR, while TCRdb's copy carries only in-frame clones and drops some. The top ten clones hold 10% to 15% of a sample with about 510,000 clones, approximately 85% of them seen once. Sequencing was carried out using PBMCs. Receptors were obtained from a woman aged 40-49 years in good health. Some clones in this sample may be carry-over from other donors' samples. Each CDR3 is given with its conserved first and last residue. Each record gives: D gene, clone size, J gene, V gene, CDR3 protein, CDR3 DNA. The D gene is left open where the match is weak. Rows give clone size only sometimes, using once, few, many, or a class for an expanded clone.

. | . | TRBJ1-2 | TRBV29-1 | CSVDWAGYGYTF | TGCAGCGTTGATTGGGCGGGGTATGGCTACACCTTC
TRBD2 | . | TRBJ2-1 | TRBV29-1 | CSVDRGASGYNEQFF | TGCAGCGTTGATAGGGGAGCTAGCGGTTACAATGAGCAGTTCTTC
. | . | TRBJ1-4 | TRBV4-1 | CASSPAGAGNEKLFF | TGCGCCAGCAGCCCTGCGGGGGCTGGTAATGAAAAACTGTTTTTT
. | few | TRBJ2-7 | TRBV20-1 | CSASLGEQYF | TGCAGTGCTTCCCTTGGCGAGCAGTACTTC
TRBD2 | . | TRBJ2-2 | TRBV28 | CASRIAGVVRTGELFF | TGTGCCAGCAGAATAGCGGGAGTAGTGAGAACCGGGGAGCTGTTTTTT
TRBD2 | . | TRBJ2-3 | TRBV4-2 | CASSQGRGSTDTQYF | TGTGCCAGCAGCCAGGGGAGGGGAAGCACAGATACGCAGTATTTT
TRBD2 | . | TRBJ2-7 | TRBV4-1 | CASSQETSRSSYEQYF | TGCGCCAGCAGCCAAGAGACTAGCAGGAGCTCCTACGAGCAGTACTTC
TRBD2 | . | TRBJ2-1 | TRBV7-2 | CASSLAPSGSALQFF | TGTGCCAGCAGCTTAGCTCCTAGCGGGAGCGCTTTGCAGTTCTTC
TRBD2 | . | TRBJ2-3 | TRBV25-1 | CASSGGLAGAGDTQYF | TGTGCCAGCAGTGGAGGACTAGCGGGAGCCGGAGATACGCAGTATTTT
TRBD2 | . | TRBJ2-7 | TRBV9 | CASSVAGGPYEQYF | TGTGCCAGCAGCGTAGCGGGAGGACCCTACGAGCAGTACTTC
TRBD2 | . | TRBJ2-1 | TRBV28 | CASSPAGEGEQFF | TGTGCCAGCAGTCCCGCGGGGGAAGGTGAGCAGTTCTTC
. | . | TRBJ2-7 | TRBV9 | CASSVVGFSTRGEQYF | TGTGCCAGCAGCGTAGTAGGCTTCTCCACGCGGGGCGAGCAGTACTTC
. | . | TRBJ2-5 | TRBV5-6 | CASSGQSTWYQETQYF | TGTGCCAGCAGTGGGCAATCTACCTGGTACCAAGAGACCCAGTACTTC
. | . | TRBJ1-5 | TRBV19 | CASSIGDRKYQPQHF | TGTGCCAGTAGTATAGGAGACAGAAAGTATCAGCCCCAGCATTTT
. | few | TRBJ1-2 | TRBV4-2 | CASSQDRAAYGYTF | TGTGCCAGCAGCCAAGATAGGGCAGCTTATGGCTACACCTTC
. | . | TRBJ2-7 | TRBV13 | CASSLGIGPDNEQYF | TGTGCCAGCAGCTTAGGCATAGGTCCGGACAACGAGCAGTACTTC
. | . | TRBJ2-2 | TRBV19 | CASSPQRQSNTGELFF | TGTGCCAGTAGTCCCCAGAGACAATCGAACACCGGGGAGCTGTTTTTT
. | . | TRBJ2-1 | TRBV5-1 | CASSFVPGASYNEQFF | TGCGCCAGCAGCTTCGTTCCGGGAGCCTCCTACAATGAGCAGTTCTTC
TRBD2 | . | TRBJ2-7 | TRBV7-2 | CASSLIAGPDEQYF | TGTGCCAGCAGCCTCATAGCGGGTCCCGACGAGCAGTACTTC
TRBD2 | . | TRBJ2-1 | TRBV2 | CASSERLAAYNEQFF | TGTGCCAGCAGTGAAAGACTAGCTGCCTACAATGAGCAGTTCTTC
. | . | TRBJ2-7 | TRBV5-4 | CASRRGGGGSSTYEQYF | TGTGCCAGCAGAAGGGGAGGGGGCGGGAGTAGCACCTACGAGCAGTACTTC
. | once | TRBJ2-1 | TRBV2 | CASSERGSSGTEQFF | TGTGCCAGCAGTGAGAGGGGATCGTCCGGGACTGAGCAGTTCTTC